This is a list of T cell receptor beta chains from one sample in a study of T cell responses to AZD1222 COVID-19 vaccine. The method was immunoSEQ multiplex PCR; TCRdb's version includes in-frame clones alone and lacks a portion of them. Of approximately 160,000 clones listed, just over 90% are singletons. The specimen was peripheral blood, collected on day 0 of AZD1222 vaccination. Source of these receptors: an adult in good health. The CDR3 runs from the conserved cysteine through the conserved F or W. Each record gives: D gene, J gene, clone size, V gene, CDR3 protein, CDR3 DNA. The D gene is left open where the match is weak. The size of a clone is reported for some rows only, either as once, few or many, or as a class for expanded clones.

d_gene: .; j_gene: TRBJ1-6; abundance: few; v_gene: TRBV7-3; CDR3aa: CASSEEGNSPLHF; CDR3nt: TGTGCCAGCAGCGAGGAGGGGAATTCACCCCTCCACTTT
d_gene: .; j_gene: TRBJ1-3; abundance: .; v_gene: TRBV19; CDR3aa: CASSINWGPGNTIYF; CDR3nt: TGTGCCAGTAGTATAAATTGGGGGCCCGGAAACACCATATATTTT
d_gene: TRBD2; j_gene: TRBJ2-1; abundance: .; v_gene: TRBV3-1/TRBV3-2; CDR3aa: CASSQESGGHTYNEQFF; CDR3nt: TGTGCCAGCAGCCAAGAAAGCGGGGGGCATACCTACAATGAGCAGTTCTTC
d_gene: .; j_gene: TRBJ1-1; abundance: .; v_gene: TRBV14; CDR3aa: CASSQGRFEVPGANTEAFF; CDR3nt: TGTGCCAGCAGCCAAGGAAGATTCGAAGTCCCGGGAGCGAACACTGAAGCTTTCTTT
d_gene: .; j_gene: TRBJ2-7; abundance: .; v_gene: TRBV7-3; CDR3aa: CASSLEGGSSYEQYF; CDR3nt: TGTGCCAGCAGCTTAGAGGGGGGCTCTTCCTACGAGCAGTACTTC
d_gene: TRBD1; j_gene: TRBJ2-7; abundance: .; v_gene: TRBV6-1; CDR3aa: CASSEASIGQGFMWEQYF; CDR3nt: TGTGCCAGCAGTGAAGCTAGTATAGGACAGGGATTTATGTGGGAGCAGTACTTC
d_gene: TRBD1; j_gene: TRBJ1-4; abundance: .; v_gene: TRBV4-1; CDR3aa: CASSQGRPGQNEKLFF; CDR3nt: TGCGCCAGCAGCCAAGGGCGACCGGGACAGAATGAAAAACTGTTTTTT
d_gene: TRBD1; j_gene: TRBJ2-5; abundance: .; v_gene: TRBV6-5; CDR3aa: CASSYGDSIQETQYF; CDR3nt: TGTGCCAGCAGTTACGGGGACAGTATACAAGAGACCCAGTACTTC
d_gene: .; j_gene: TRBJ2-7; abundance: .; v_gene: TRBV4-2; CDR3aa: CASSPQPRAGTYVGEQYF; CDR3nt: TGTGCCAGCAGCCCCCAGCCCCGGGCAGGGACTTACGTGGGCGAGCAGTACTTC
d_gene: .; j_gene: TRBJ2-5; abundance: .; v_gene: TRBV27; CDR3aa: CASSFGTQETQYF; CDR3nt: TGTGCCAGCAGTTTCGGGACTCAAGAGACCCAGTACTTC
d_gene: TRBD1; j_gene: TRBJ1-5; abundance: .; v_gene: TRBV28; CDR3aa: CASSSTGAGPSPQHF; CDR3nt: TGTGCCAGCAGTTCGACAGGGGCGGGACCCTCGCCCCAGCATTTT
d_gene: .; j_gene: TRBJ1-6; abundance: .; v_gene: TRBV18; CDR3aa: CASSPGNNSPLHF; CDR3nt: TGTGCCAGCTCTCCGGGGAATAATTCACCCCTCCACTTT
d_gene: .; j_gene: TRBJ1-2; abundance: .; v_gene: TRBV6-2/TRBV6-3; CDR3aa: CASSQGPTKTF; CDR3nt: TGTGCCAGCAGCCAAGGGCCGACGAAAACCTTC
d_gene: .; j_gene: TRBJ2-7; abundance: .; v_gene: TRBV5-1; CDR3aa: CASSSRTLAYEQYF; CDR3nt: TGCGCCAGCAGCTCGCGGACACTGGCCTACGAGCAGTACTTC
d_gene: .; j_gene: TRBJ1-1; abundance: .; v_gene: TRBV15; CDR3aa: CATSRELQGNTEAFF; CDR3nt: TGTGCCACCAGCCGAGAACTTCAGGGAAACACTGAAGCTTTCTTT
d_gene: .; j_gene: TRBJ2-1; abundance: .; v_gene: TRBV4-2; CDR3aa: CASSQPGGHYNEQFF; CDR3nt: TGTGCCAGCAGCCAGCCCGGGGGGCACTACAATGAGCAGTTCTTC
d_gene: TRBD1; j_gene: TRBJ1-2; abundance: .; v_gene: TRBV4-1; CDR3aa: CASSQDPGGDYGYTF; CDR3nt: TGCGCCAGCAGCCAAGATCCAGGGGGCGACTATGGCTACACCTTC
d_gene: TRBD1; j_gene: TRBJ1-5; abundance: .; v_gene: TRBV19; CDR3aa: CASKEGQWSQPQHF; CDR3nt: TGTGCCAGTAAGGAGGGACAGTGGAGTCAGCCCCAGCATTTT
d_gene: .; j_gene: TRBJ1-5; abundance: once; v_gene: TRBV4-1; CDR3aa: CASSQDRNNQPQHF; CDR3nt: TGCGCCAGCAGCCAAGATCGGAACAATCAGCCCCAGCATTTT
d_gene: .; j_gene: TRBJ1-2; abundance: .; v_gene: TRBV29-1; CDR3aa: CSVEASGTSLLANYGYTF; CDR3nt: TGCAGCGTTGAAGCGTCCGGGACAAGCTTGTTAGCTAACTATGGCTACACCTTC
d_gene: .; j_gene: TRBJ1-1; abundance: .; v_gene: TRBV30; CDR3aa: CAYRRADTEAFF; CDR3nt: TGTGCCTACAGAAGGGCGGACACTGAAGCTTTCTTT
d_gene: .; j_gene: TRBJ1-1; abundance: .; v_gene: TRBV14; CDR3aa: CASSQGGTEAFF; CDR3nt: TGTGCCAGCAGCCAAGGGGGGACTGAAGCTTTCTTT
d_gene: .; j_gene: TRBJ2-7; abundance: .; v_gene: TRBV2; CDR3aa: CASSVGGGPYEQYF; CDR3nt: TGTGCCAGCAGTGTAGGCGGGGGCCCCTACGAGCAGTACTTC
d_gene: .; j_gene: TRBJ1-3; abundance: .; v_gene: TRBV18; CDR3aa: CASSSTLIRDSGNTIYF; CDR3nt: TGTGCCAGCTCATCGACTCTTATCAGGGATTCTGGAAACACCATATATTTT
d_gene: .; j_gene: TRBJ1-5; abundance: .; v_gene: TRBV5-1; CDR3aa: CASSLKITFQGLRQPQHF; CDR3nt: TGCGCCAGCAGCTTGAAAATCACATTTCAGGGGTTGCGTCAGCCCCAGCATTTT
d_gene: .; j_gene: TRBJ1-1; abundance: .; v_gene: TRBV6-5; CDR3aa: CATLTQGYTEAFF; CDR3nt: TGTGCCACCCTCACCCAGGGGTACACTGAAGCTTTCTTT
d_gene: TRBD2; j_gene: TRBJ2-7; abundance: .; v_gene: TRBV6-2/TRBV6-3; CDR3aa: CASSSTSGGALYEQYF; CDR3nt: TGTGCCAGCAGTTCGACTAGCGGGGGGGCACTTTACGAGCAGTACTTC
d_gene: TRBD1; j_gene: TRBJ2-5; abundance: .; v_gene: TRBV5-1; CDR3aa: CASSLQGAKTQYF; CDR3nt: TGCGCCAGCAGCTTACAGGGGGCGAAGACCCAGTACTTC
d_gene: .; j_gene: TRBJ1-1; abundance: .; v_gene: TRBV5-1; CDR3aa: CASSQKDGFGTEAFF; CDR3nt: TGCGCCAGCAGCCAGAAGGACGGTTTCGGCACTGAAGCTTTCTTT
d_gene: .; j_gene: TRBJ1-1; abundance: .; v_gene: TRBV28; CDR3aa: CASRPPASGAEAFF; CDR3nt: TGTGCCAGCAGGCCCCCGGCTAGTGGAGCTGAAGCTTTCTTT
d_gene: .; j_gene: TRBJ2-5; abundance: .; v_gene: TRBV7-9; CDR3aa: CASSSQGGLETQYF; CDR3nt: TGTGCCAGCAGCTCTCAGGGGGGCCTGGAGACCCAGTACTTC
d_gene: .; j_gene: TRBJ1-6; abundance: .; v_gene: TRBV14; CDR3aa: CASSQERLTNSPLHF; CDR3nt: TGTGCCAGCAGCCAAGAGCGGCTGACTAATTCACCCCTCCACTTT
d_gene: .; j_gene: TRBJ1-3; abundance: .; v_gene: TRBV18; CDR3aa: CASSPLDWGPSSGNTIYF; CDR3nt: TGTGCCAGCTCACCTCTTGACTGGGGGCCGAGCTCTGGAAACACCATATATTTT
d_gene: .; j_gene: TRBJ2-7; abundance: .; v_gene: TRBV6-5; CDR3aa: CASRSGSSYEQYF; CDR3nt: TGTGCCAGCCGGTCAGGGAGCTCCTACGAGCAGTACTTC
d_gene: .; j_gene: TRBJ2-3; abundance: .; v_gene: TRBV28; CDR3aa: CASSTTALKGDTQYF; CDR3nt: TGTGCCAGCAGTACGACGGCACTAAAGGGAGATACGCAGTATTTT
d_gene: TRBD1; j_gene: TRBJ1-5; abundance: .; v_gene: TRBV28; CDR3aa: CASNVDRGSNQPQHF; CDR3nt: TGTGCCAGCAACGTGGACAGGGGGAGCAATCAGCCCCAGCATTTT